Below, one TCR beta chain is given with its context. This clonotype was seen many times. Its target antigen remains unknown. Within one base of it there is no much larger clone, and no base qualities were kept. The record originates from a study of early T cells in non-severe SARS-CoV-2 infection (dated by TCRdb to about 2021). The study in broad terms: Bulk RNA from unsorted whole blood was used for TCR sequencing, so alpha and beta chains could not be paired.

The study was a case-control design nested within a healthcare worker cohort in London, UK, with weekly nasopharyngeal swab PCR tests and blood sampling. Healthcare workers were enrolled in the week of the UK lockdown, from 23 to 31 March 2020, and were followed every week for up to roughly 15 weeks. Overall results and qualifications from the work: Matching against VDJdb was skewed toward anti-spike CD8 responses, likely underestimated virus-specific expansions, and missed private and CD4 specificities.

The germline V gene yields KGHSH for CDR1 and LQKENI for CDR2. The CDR3 runs 13 amino acids, cysteine and phenylalanine included. Here the CDR3 DNA is all that survives: 39 bases in frame from base 1. The germline V end is reduced by 6 bases and the J end by 7 bases; junction bases left unmatched: 6. To prepare the library, 5' RACE was applied. The run used a NextSeq 500. In the TCR library protocol, unique molecular identifiers were attached to individual cDNA molecules to correct for PCR bias and sequencing error. Sequencing covered both TCR alpha and beta chains, and within each sample the abundances of alpha and beta sequences were tightly co-correlated. The published analysis was carried out like this. V gene, J gene and CDR3 annotation of TCR sequences was performed with Decombinator V4. TCRs were defined as expanded if a significant change between any two time points was detected under a Poisson model with p below 0.0001. Abundances of TCRs were expressed as counts per million after normalisation to the total number of TCRs sequenced in each sample. TRAV1-2 paired with TRAJ12, TRAJ20 or TRAJ33 defined MAIT TCRs, while TRAV10 paired with TRAJ18 defined iNKT TCRs. VDJdb, accessed on 1 November 2021, was searched for TCRs annotated for CMV, EBV and SARS-CoV-2, and TCRs annotated for more than one antigen were excluded. TCRdb trimmed public reads at Q25 via fastp, called clones via MiXCR and kept in-frame beta chains. A single entry per CDR3 protein holds the most common genes and DNA from its merged rows. TCRdb, rather than the study authors, made the V and J calls. The sample includes about 33,000 distinct CDR3 sequences, with 3% to 4.5% observed a single time. The ten top clones hold more than 8.5% of the sample.

This chain joins TRBV18 to TRBJ2-1; TRBD1 fits 7 bases in the junction. Material: whole blood. This clonotype was obtained from an adult who was a healthcare worker with PCR-confirmed SARS-CoV-2 infection or an uninfected control (not recorded which). The CDR3 loop reads CASSLGQSNEQFF. The DNA reads as follows: TGTGCCAGCTCGCTGGGACAGTCGAATGAGCAGTTCTTC.